A single sample gave rise to the 30 T cell receptor beta chains below, sequenced in a study of T cell responses to AZD1222 COVID-19 vaccine. Using immunoSEQ multiplex PCR, the repertoire was profiled, and TCRdb retains in-frame clones only, with some absent. The table shows tens of thousands of clones, with 70% to 90% occurring only once. The sequencing here drew on peripheral blood, taken 28 days after the second AZD1222 dose. The receptors come from an adult who received the AZD1222 COVID-19 vaccine.

The chain recombines TRBV12-3 or TRBV12-4 with TRBJ1-3; the D gene is possibly TRBD1 (5 bases). The CDR3 sequence is 11 residues long. The V gene lost 6 bases and the J gene lost 8 bases, with 8 bases spanning the gap. CDR3: CASSLGDTIYF. CDR3 nucleotide sequence: TGTGCCAGCAGCCTAGGGGACACCATATATTTT.

The chain is built from TRBV3-1 (or the pseudogene TRBV3-2) and TRBJ2-1; D gene unclear. CDR1 and CDR2 (germline): LGHDT, YNNKEL (reference sequence). V was shortened by 1 base and J by 2 bases, with 6 bases between the two germline ends. The CDR3 is 14 amino acids. The CDR3 loop is CASSQAGPYNEQFF. The DNA of the CDR3 is TGTGCCAGCAGCCAAGCTGGTCCCTACAATGAGCAGTTCTTC.

The chain recombines TRBV5-6 with TRBJ1-6; unclear D gene. The CDR3 covers 18 residues. Germline values: CDR1 SGHDT, CDR2 YYEEEE. The V end lost 3 bases, the J end lost 0 bases, and 16 bases lay between the germline ends. CDR3 in amino acids: CASSWGRALSSYNSPLHF. In DNA form, the CDR3 reads TGTGCCAGCAGCTGGGGAAGGGCTCTCAGCTCCTATAATTCACCCCTCCACTTT. Looking up the rest from reference TRBV5-6 and TRBJ1-6 gives the full variable domain: DAGVTQSPTHLIKTRGQQVTLRCSPKSGHDTVSWYQQALGQGPQFIFQYYEEEERQRGNFPDRFSGHQFPNYSSELNVNALLLGDSALYLCASSWGRALSSYNSPLHFGNGTRLTVT.

The V gene is TRBV18, the J gene TRBJ2-2; 9 bases line up with TRBD1. The length of the CDR3 is 18 residues. With 3 bases clipped from V and 5 bases from J, the junction kept 13 bases outside the gene matches. The germline CDR1 and CDR2 sequences are KGHSH and LQKENI. The CDR3 is CASSPFAKGQGVTGELFF. The CDR3 DNA reads as TGTGCCAGCTCACCTTTCGCAAAGGGACAGGGAGTAACCGGGGAGCTGTTTTTT. The entire variable domain, with the rest obtained from reference TRBV18 and TRBJ2-2, is as follows: NAGVMQNPRHLVRRRGQEARLRCSPMKGHSHVYWYRQLPEEGLKFMVYLQKENIIDESGMPKERFSAEFPKEGPSILRIQQVVRGDSAAYFCASSPFAKGQGVTGELFFGEGSRLTVL.

The chain combines TRBV28 with TRBJ1-4; tentative D call: TRBD1 (6 bases). CDR3 size: 15 residues. The germline V gene encodes CDR1 MDHEN and CDR2 SYDVKM. Trimming pared 7 bases from V and 4 bases from J, leaving 16 bases between. CDR3 DNA: TGTGCCAGCAAAAGCGGGGGGCTGGGTAATGAAAAACTGTTTTTT. It encodes CASKSGGLGNEKLFF.

This chain connects TRBV3-1 (or the pseudogene TRBV3-2) to TRBJ2-5, with TRBD2 matching over 10 bases. The CDR3 loop spans 14 amino acids. Trimming at V came to 6 bases and at J to 4 bases, leaving 5 bases not matched to a gene. The germline V gene encodes CDR1 LGHDT and CDR2 YNNKEL (reference sequence). Written as DNA, the CDR3 is TGTGCCAGCAGTCGAGCGGGGGGGAGAGAGACCCAGTACTTC. Translation: CASSRAGGRETQYF.

Remarks on this clone: Because the CDR3 is missing its conserved closing phenylalanine or tryptophan, this is likely a read error. The DNA is omitted, as the CDR3 cannot be located on it reliably, and the CDR3 follows TCRdb's listing. The chain has TRBV5-5 and TRBJ2-7. The CDR3 spans 11 amino acids, including both terminal residues. Germline V lookup: CDR1 SGHKS, CDR2 YYEKEE (reference sequence). CDR3 loop: CASSQRTRDLA.

The chain recombines TRBV5-1 with TRBJ1-3; D is perhaps TRBD1 (5 bases). Germline V CDR1 and CDR2: SGHRS, YFSETQ. This CDR3 is built from 14 residues. The V end was cut by 0 bases, the J end by 6 bases, with 10 bases between. The CDR3 loop is CASSLETGPNTIYF. Written as DNA, the CDR3 is TGCGCCAGCAGCTTGGAGACGGGGCCAAACACCATATATTTT.

This clone was seen only a few times. This chain connects TRBV11-2 to TRBJ2-7; the D gene is possibly TRBD1 (7 bases). V was trimmed by 4 bases and J by 6 bases, leaving 13 bases between them. Germline V CDR1 and CDR2: SGHAT, FQNNGV. The CDR3 covers 13 residues. The CDR3 reads CASSYQGGGEQYF. In DNA form, the CDR3 reads TGTGCCAGCAGCTATCAGGGGGGCGGCGAGCAGTACTTC.

This clone was detected once. This sequence joins TRBV19 and TRBJ1-1; D remains ambiguous. The V and J ends lost 6 bases and 1 base respectively, with 9 bases between them. The germline V gene has CDR1 LNHDA and CDR2 SQIVND (reference sequence). The CDR3 extends over 13 amino acids. CDR3 in amino acids: CASSELRNTEAFF. CDR3 sequence (DNA): TGTGCCAGTAGCGAATTAAGGAACACTGAAGCTTTCTTT. The full variable domain, completed using reference TRBV19 and TRBJ1-1, is DGGITQSPKYLFRKEGQNVTLSCEQNLNHDAMYWYRQDPGQGLRLIYYSQIVNDFQKGDIAEGYSVSREKKESFPLTVTSAQKNPTAFYLCASSELRNTEAFFGQGTRLTVV.

The J gene is TRBJ1-1, the V gene TRBV9; 8 nucleotides align to TRBD1. CDR1 is SGDLS and CDR2 is YYNGEE in the germline V gene. V was pared by 0 bases and J by 3 bases, with 4 bases of the junction left unmatched. This CDR3 is 15 amino acids long. CDR3 sequence: CASSVGTGGDTEAFF. The CDR3 DNA follows: TGTGCCAGCAGCGTAGGAACAGGGGGGGACACTGAAGCTTTCTTT.

This chain links TRBV29-1 with TRBJ1-2; tentatively, D is TRBD1 (6 bases). Between the trimmed V and J ends, which lost 7 bases and 8 bases, there was a span of 23 bases. The CDR3 extends over 14 amino acids. Germline V gives CDR1 SQVTM, CDR2 ANQGSEA. The CDR3: CSADLGGVRGGYTF. CDR3 bases: TGCAGCGCCGATTTGGGGGGCGTTAGGGGCGGCTACACCTTC.

This sequence joins TRBV27 and TRBJ2-7, with D hard to call. Trimming removed 5 bases at V and 6 bases at J, with 14 bases between. The CDR3 has 13 residues. CDR1 and CDR2 from the germline V gene are MNHEY and SMNVEV (reference sequence). CDR3 in DNA: TGTGCCAGCAGTCCTCGGGCCGGCGGCGAGCAGTACTTC. Its protein product is CASSPRAGGEQYF.

The chain carries TRBV6-5 and TRBJ2-1, with D uncertain. This CDR3 has 11 residues. Per the germline V gene, CDR1 is MNHEY and CDR2 is SVGAGI. V was shortened by 7 bases and J by 8 bases, with 9 bases between the two germline ends. CDR3: CASTYGDEQFF. CDR3 DNA sequence: TGTGCCAGCACCTACGGAGATGAGCAGTTCTTC.

The chain employs TRBV6-2 or TRBV6-3 and TRBJ2-1; D is undetermined. The V gene lost 4 bases and the J gene lost 7 bases, with 17 bases spanning the gap. This CDR3 is built from 15 residues. CDR1 MNHEY and CDR2 SVGEGT come from the germline V gene. The CDR3 sequence is CASSSLSPGWNEQFF. The CDR3 coding sequence is TGTGCCAGCAGTTCCCTCTCACCGGGTTGGAATGAGCAGTTCTTC.

This rearrangement joins TRBV7-9 to TRBJ2-7, with 8 positions matching TRBD2. This CDR3 has 15 amino acids. V dropped 5 bases and J dropped 3; count of bases not matched to a gene: 9. Germline assignment: CDR1 SEHNR and CDR2 FQNEAQ (reference sequence). The CDR3 DNA sequence: TGTGCCAGCAGCCCCGGGACTAGTCTGAGCTACGAGCAGTACTTC. This encodes CASSPGTSLSYEQYF.

This clone turned up a few times. This rearrangement joins TRBV2 to TRBJ2-6; no clear D gene. CDR1 is SNHLY, CDR2 FYNNEI, per germline. The CDR3 totals 11 residues. The V gene lost 4 bases and the J gene lost 18 bases, with 13 bases spanning the gap. The CDR3 nucleotides read TGTGCCAGCAGTGGGTCTCCCGAGCAGACTTTC. Translating it yields CASSGSPEQTF.

This sequence joins TRBV6-5 and TRBJ1-4; TRBD1 matches 7 bases. The trim removed 0 bases at V and 8 bases at J, leaving 3 bases unmatched. Germline V gene sequence: CDR1 MNHEY, CDR2 SVGAGI. The CDR3 has 14 residues. This chain's CDR3 is CASSYSKGGEKLFF. CDR3 DNA sequence: TGTGCCAGCAGTTACTCAAAAGGGGGCGAAAAACTGTTTTTT.

V usage is TRBV29-1 and J usage is TRBJ1-4, with TRBD1 as a possible D gene (5 bases). V gave up 6 bases and J gave up 4 bases, with 18 bases separating them. This CDR3 has 15 amino acids. CDR1 and CDR2 (germline): SQVTM, ANQGSEA. The CDR3 loop is CSVAGGAVSNEKLFF. The CDR3 DNA is TGCAGCGTCGCGGGCGGGGCAGTCAGTAATGAAAAACTGTTTTTT.

The chain combines TRBV3-1 (or the pseudogene TRBV3-2) with TRBJ1-2; the D is unclear. Germline V lookup: CDR1 LGHDT, CDR2 YNNKEL (reference sequence). V was clipped by 0 bases and J by 3 bases, with 11 bases between them. The CDR3 has 15 residues. DNA of the CDR3: TGTGCCAGCAGCCAAGACCCGCCGGAGTACTATGGCTACACCTTC. Translation gives CASSQDPPEYYGYTF.

The genes are TRBV5-6 and TRBJ1-4, with unresolved D. This CDR3 comprises 14 residues. The germline CDR1 and CDR2 sequences are SGHDT and YYEEEE. Between the trimmed V and J ends, which lost 7 bases and 0 bases, there was a span of 10 bases. CDR3 bases: TGTGCCAGCGGTCAATGGGCAACTAATGAAAAACTGTTTTTT. Its translation is CASGQWATNEKLFF.

The chain uses TRBV6-2 or TRBV6-3 and TRBJ2-7, with 8 bases aligning to TRBD2. CDR3 length: 16 amino acids. From germline, CDR1 is MNHEY and CDR2 SVGEGT. V lost 6 bases, J lost 5 bases, and 15 bases stayed unmatched. The CDR3 bases are TGTGCCAGCAGCCCTACCCCCCGGGGGGGCATCAACGAGCAGTACTTC. It yields the protein CASSPTPRGGINEQYF.

The chain employs TRBV10-3 and TRBJ2-3; 7 nucleotides agree with TRBD2. V lost 8 bases to trimming and J lost 2 bases; unmatched junction nucleotides: 4. This CDR3 is 13 amino acids long. In germline, CDR1 is ENHRY, CDR2 SYGVKD. CDR3 region: CAIGTSDTDTQYF. In nucleotides, the CDR3 is TGTGCCATCGGAACTAGCGACACAGATACGCAGTATTTT.

By its share, this clone is medium-sized. This rearrangement joins TRBV5-5 to TRBJ2-1; D gene uncertain. CDR1 SGHKS and CDR2 YYEKEE come from the germline V gene (reference sequence). The V gene lost 0 bases and the J gene lost 7 bases, with 5 bases spanning the gap. This CDR3 is 12 amino acids long. CDR3 sequence reads: CASSLARNEQFF. The CDR3 DNA is TGTGCCAGCAGCTTGGCCAGAAATGAGCAGTTCTTC. Based on the CDR3 plus reference TRBV5-5 and TRBJ2-1, the full variable domain is DAGVTQSPTHLIKTRGQQVTLRCSPISGHKSVSWYQQVLGQGPQFIFQYYEKEERGRGNFPDRFSARQFPNYSSELNVNALLLGDSALYLCASSLARNEQFFGPGTRLTVL.

This clone was counted only a few times. The chain recombines TRBV3-1 (or the pseudogene TRBV3-2) with TRBJ1-5, with D hard to call. The CDR3 has 15 amino acids. Germline V lookup: CDR1 LGHDT, CDR2 YNNKEL (reference sequence). V was clipped by 0 bases and J by 5 bases, with 11 bases between them. The CDR3 sequence is CASSQDNGQDQPQHF. For the CDR3, the DNA is TGTGCCAGCAGCCAAGATAACGGCCAAGATCAGCCCCAGCATTTT.

This clone has at least ten counts. The rearrangement uses TRBV7-6 and TRBJ2-3; D is uncertain. V lost 7 bases to trimming and J lost 0 bases, with 11 bases between them. Germline V CDR1 and CDR2: SGHVS, FNYEAQ. CDR3 length: 14 residues. The CDR3 loop reads CASTPRASTDTQYF. In nucleotides, the CDR3 is TGTGCCAGCACCCCCCGAGCTAGCACAGATACGCAGTATTTT.

This clone has a single count. The genes are TRBV5-1 and TRBJ2-7, with unresolved D. The CDR3 spans 14 residues. Germline loops: CDR1 SGHRS, CDR2 YFSETQ. The ends were cut back, 5 bases at V and 6 bases at J, with 18 bases in the middle. CDR3 sequence reads: CASRPPLLGGEQYF. CDR3 DNA sequence: TGCGCCAGCAGGCCCCCTCTCTTGGGCGGCGAGCAGTACTTC.

In this sample, this clone turned up once. The V gene is TRBV7-8, the J gene TRBJ1-3, with 12 nucleotides matching TRBD1. V lost 1 base to trimming and J lost 4 bases; unmatched junction nucleotides: 5. CDR3 length equals 17 residues. Germline V gene lookup returns CDR1 SGHVS and CDR2 FQNEAQ. The chain's CDR3 is CASSLVRDRGHGNTIYF. The CDR3 bases are TGTGCCAGCAGCTTAGTGCGGGACAGGGGGCACGGAAACACCATATATTTT.

The chain has TRBV6-5 and TRBJ1-2; D call uncertain. Germline loops: CDR1 MNHEY, CDR2 SVGAGI. There are 12 residues in the CDR3. The V end was cut by 7 bases, the J end by 4 bases, with 10 bases between. CDR3 coding DNA: TGTGCCAGCACCCCGCTAAGCTATGGCTACACCTTC. Translation: CASTPLSYGYTF.

The CDR3 DNA reads TGTGCCAGCAGCCCGACAGGTTTCACTGAAGCTTTCTTT. Amino acids: CASSPTGFTEAFF. J is TRBJ1-1 and V is TRBV5-4; TRBD1 might be the D (6 bases). V gave up 4 bases and J gave up 4 bases, with 11 bases separating them. Germline V gene sequence: CDR1 SGHNT, CDR2 YYREEE (reference sequence). The CDR3 totals 13 residues.